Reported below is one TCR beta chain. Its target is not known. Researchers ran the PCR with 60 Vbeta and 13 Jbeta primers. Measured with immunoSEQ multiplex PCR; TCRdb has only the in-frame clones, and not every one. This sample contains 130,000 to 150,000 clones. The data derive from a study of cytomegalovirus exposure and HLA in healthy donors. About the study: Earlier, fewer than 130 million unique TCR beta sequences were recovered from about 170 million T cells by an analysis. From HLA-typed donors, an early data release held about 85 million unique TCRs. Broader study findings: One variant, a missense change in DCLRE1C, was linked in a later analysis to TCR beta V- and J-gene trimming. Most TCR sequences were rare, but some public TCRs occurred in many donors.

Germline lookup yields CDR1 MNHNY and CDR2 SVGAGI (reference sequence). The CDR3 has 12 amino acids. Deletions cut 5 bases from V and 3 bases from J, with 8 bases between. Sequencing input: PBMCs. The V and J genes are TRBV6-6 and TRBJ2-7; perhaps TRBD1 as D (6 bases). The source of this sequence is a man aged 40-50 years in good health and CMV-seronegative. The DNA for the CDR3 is TGTGCCAGCAGTACCAGGGGCTACGAGCAGTACTTC. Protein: CASSTRGYEQYF.